This T cell receptor (beta chain) was profiled in a study of T cell responses to AZD1222 COVID-19 vaccine. Germline V lookup: CDR1 LNHDA, CDR2 SQIVND (reference sequence). The CDR3 spans 14 residues. V was shortened by 7 bases and J by 5 bases, with 14 bases between the two germline ends. This clone was observed once. Profiled with immunoSEQ multiplex PCR; TCRdb holds only in-frame clones, not every one. The table records 210,000 or so clones, less than 95% of them present only once. Material: peripheral blood, obtained 28 days after the second dose of the MenACWY control vaccine. The V and J genes are TRBV19 and TRBJ2-2; the D gene is possibly TRBD2 (6 bases). The sequence was obtained from an adult who received the MenACWY meningococcal vaccine as a control. CDR3: CASTVTSPTGELFF. CDR3 nucleotide sequence: TGTGCCAGTACGGTGACTAGTCCGACCGGGGAGCTGTTTTTT.